These 5 T cell receptor beta chains were sequenced from one sample in a study of cytomegalovirus exposure and HLA in healthy donors. Amplification used 60 Vbeta primers and 13 Jbeta primers. Assay: immunoSEQ multiplex PCR; the TCRdb copy retains only in-frame clones and omits some. The profile shows approximately 150,000 clones, roughly 70% of them singletons. The sample comprised PBMCs. These receptors were taken from a man aged 25-45 years in good health and CMV-seropositive.

The chain is built from TRBV28 and TRBJ1-1; D unclear. The CDR3 spans 15 residues. The germline gives CDR1 MDHEN, CDR2 SYDVKM. V was cut by 5 bases and J by 2 bases, with 15 bases left in between. The CDR3 DNA is TGTGCCAGCAGTCAGGTCCTTTCCAGCAACACTGAAGCTTTCTTT. This codes for CASSQVLSSNTEAFF.

The genes are TRBV30 and TRBJ2-5; 7 bases agree with TRBD2. Germline loops: CDR1 GTSNPN, CDR2 SVGIG (reference sequence). This CDR3 is 13 amino acids long. With 4 bases clipped from V and 1 base from J, the junction kept 3 bases outside the gene matches. The CDR3 region is CAWTSGGQETQYF. CDR3 sequence (DNA): TGTGCCTGGACCTCGGGGGGCCAAGAGACCCAGTACTTC.

The rearrangement uses TRBV11-3 and TRBJ2-1; TRBD2 matches at 7 bases. Losses at the gene ends were 5 bases for V and 1 base for J; bases not matched to a gene: 14. Germline V gene lookup returns CDR1 SGHNT and CDR2 YENEEA. The length of the CDR3 is 18 residues. CDR3 in amino acids: CASSPPIWGGDSYNEQFF. DNA of the CDR3: TGTGCCAGCAGCCCCCCTATTTGGGGGGGGGATTCCTACAATGAGCAGTTCTTC.

The J gene is TRBJ1-1, the V gene TRBV27; 7 bases match TRBD1. The germline CDR1 and CDR2 sequences are MNHEY and SMNVEV (reference sequence). The V segment lost 2 bases and the J segment 1 base; nucleotides outside the gene matches: 4. The CDR3 sequence is 15 residues long. This CDR3 is CASSLRQGANTEAFF. The CDR3 DNA sequence: TGTGCCAGCAGTTTACGACAGGGTGCGAACACTGAAGCTTTCTTT.

V is TRBV27 and J is TRBJ1-2, with D maybe TRBD1 (6 bases). The CDR3 extends over 13 amino acids. Germline CDR1 is MNHEY and CDR2 is SMNVEV (reference sequence). The V end lost 4 bases, the J end lost 4 bases, and 10 bases lay between the germline ends. CDR3 residues: CASSSDRIYGYTF. The CDR3 DNA sequence: TGTGCCAGCAGTTCAGACAGGATCTATGGCTACACCTTC.